These 5 T cell receptor beta chains originate from one sample sequenced in a study of regulatory T cells in long-lasting Graves disease. Construction of the TCR beta libraries employed iRepertoire HTBI primers in conjunction with Arm-PCR of CDR3 regions. Each CDR3 protein gets one entry after TCRdb re-called the multiplex PCR reads with MiXCR. Among about 530,000 distinct CDR3 sequences, about 16% were seen once, and the ten largest hold 20% to 30%. Time point of the sample: newly diagnosed GD, antithyroid drugs for less than 3 months. PBMCs provided the RNA from which the TCR library was made. The same data also contributed to another study, on T cells in Graves' hyperthyroidism and ophthalmopathy.

The specimen was peripheral blood mononuclear cells (PBMCs), collected at new diagnosis, from a patient treated with antithyroid drugs. These receptors were taken from a woman aged 40-60 years with Graves disease.

The V call is TRBV7-9, the J call TRBJ1-6, with 11 bases lining up with TRBD1. V was pared by 4 bases and J by 3 bases, with 5 bases of the junction left unmatched. Per the germline V gene, CDR1 is SEHNR and CDR2 is FQNEAQ (reference sequence). CDR3 length: 17 residues. The chain's CDR3 is CASSSGQGASYNSPLHF. The CDR3 DNA reads TGTGCCAGCAGCTCAGGACAGGGGGCGAGCTATAATTCACCCCTCCACTTT.

In its sample, this clonotype was seen many times. The chain combines TRBV27 with TRBJ2-3; D unclear. V was clipped by 6 bases and J by 0 bases, with 13 bases between them. There are 15 residues in the CDR3. Germline CDR1 is MNHEY and CDR2 is SMNVEV (reference sequence). CDR3 nucleotide sequence: TGTGCCAGCAGCCTCTTGGGGTCTAGCACAGATACGCAGTATTTT. This sequence encodes CASSLLGSSTDTQYF.

Many counts were recorded for this clonotype. The rearrangement uses TRBV3-1 and TRBJ2-1; 9 bases line up with TRBD2. J was trimmed by 5 bases and V by 1 base; bases with no gene match: 15. There are 19 residues in the CDR3. Germline V CDR1 and CDR2: LGHDT, YNNKEL (reference sequence). The CDR3 here is CASSQGRLLLAGNNNEQFF. DNA for the CDR3: TGTGCCAGCAGCCAAGGCCGATTACTTCTAGCGGGGAATAACAATGAGCAGTTCTTC.

This clonotype was detected many times. The gene calls are TRBV12-3 or TRBV12-4 and TRBJ1-5; D ambiguous. Trimming cost V 5 bases and J 9 bases, with 11 bases left between them. The CDR3 loop spans 12 amino acids. The chain's CDR3 is CASSTGLRPQHF. The CDR3 DNA follows: TGTGCCAGCAGTACCGGACTCCGGCCCCAGCATTTT.

This sequence joins TRBV2 and TRBJ1-2; 11 bases are a match to TRBD1. The germline CDR1 and CDR2 sequences are SNHLY and FYNNEI. This CDR3 comprises 15 residues. J lost 5 bases, V lost 1 base, and 3 bases had no gene match. This chain's CDR3 is CASSEGTGGKYGYTF. The CDR3 bases are TGTGCCAGCAGTGAAGGGACAGGGGGCAAGTATGGCTACACCTTC.